The entry below gives a single T cell receptor (beta chain) sequence along with its context. Repertoires were generated with immunoSEQ multiplex PCR, while TCRdb's copy carries only in-frame clones and drops some. This repertoire shows more than 95,000 clones, 91% found once; its top ten account for around 0.32%. The CDR3 runs 16 residues. Germline V gene sequence: CDR1 MDHEN, CDR2 SYDVKM. V was trimmed by 6 bases and J by 0 bases, leaving 15 bases between them. The data were obtained in a study of OX40 agonist ivuxolimab in advanced cancers. Turning to the study itself: Partial responses were seen in three patients, one with hepatocellular carcinoma and two with cutaneous melanoma.

The TCR comes from an adult with an advanced solid tumor such as melanoma, head and neck, liver or kidney cancer. Sample: CD4+ or CD8+ T cells sorted from blood, taken in a trial of the OX40 agonist ivuxolimab. The chain carries TRBV28 and TRBJ1-5; no definite D call. CDR3 sequence reads: CASSPTGLYSNQPQHF. Here the CDR3 DNA reads TGTGCCAGCAGCCCGACGGGCCTCTATAGCAATCAGCCCCAGCATTTT.